These 5 T cell receptor beta chains share one sample of origin, sequenced in a study of blood T cell repertoires in COVID-19. Only in-frame clones appear in the TCRdb table, and some are missing; sequencing was by immunoSEQ multiplex PCR. This table has about 68,000 clones, 65% to 90% appearing once. The sample consisted of peripheral blood. The receptors derive from a man aged 45-65 years with acute or convalescent COVID-19.

This chain uses TRBV2 with TRBJ2-7, with D possibly TRBD1 on 5 matching bases. The CDR3 is 14 amino acids. With 4 bases removed from V and 0 bases from J, the gap between germline ends came to 10 bases. The germline V gene has CDR1 SNHLY and CDR2 FYNNEI. The CDR3 region is CASSVREPSYEQYF. The CDR3 coding sequence is TGTGCCAGCAGTGTCAGGGAACCCTCCTACGAGCAGTACTTC. Variable domain in full (rest from reference TRBV2 and TRBJ2-7): EPEVTQTPSHQVTQMGQEVILRCVPISNHLYFYWYRQILGQKVEFLVSFYNNEISEKSEIFDDQFSVERPDGSNFTLKIRSTKLEDSAMYFCASSVREPSYEQYFGPGTRLTVT.

This clone has a handful of counts. The rearrangement links TRBV5-1 to TRBJ1-2; TRBD1 matches at 8 bases. Germline V gene lookup returns CDR1 SGHRS and CDR2 YFSETQ. The CDR3 is 14 residues long. Trimming at V came to 4 bases and at J to 6 bases, leaving 8 bases not matched to a gene. CDR3: CASSLQGALDGYTF. CDR3 sequence (DNA): TGCGCCAGCAGCCTGCAGGGGGCGCTTGATGGCTACACCTTC.

This clone has only a few counts. The chain uses TRBV4-1 and TRBJ1-5; 10 nucleotides match TRBD1. V dropped 1 base and J dropped 6; count of bases not matched to a gene: 0. The CDR3 covers 14 residues. Germline-derived CDR1 and CDR2 are MGHRA and YSYEKL. In DNA form, the CDR3 reads TGCGCCAGCAGCCAAGGGACAGGGGGTCAGCCCCAGCATTTT. It codes for CASSQGTGGQPQHF.

The CDR3: CASSLGDRVNSPLHF. For the CDR3, the DNA is TGTGCCAGCAGCTTGGGGGACAGGGTAAATTCACCCCTCCACTTT. J is TRBJ1-6 and V is TRBV5-8, with 9 bases that match TRBD1. Germline V gene lookup returns CDR1 SGHTS and CDR2 YDEGEE. V lost 0 bases to trimming and J lost 7 bases; unmatched junction nucleotides: 2. The CDR3 consists of 15 residues.

J is TRBJ2-7 and V is TRBV18; 8 bases agree with TRBD1. The CDR3 has 15 residues. Per the germline V gene, CDR1 is KGHSH and CDR2 is LQKENI. The J segment lost 6 bases and the V segment lost 3 bases, leaving 10 bases of the junction unmatched. The CDR3 nucleotides are TGTGCCAGCTCACCCCAGGCTCAGGGGGCTCTCGAGCAGTACTTC. This gives the protein CASSPQAQGALEQYF. The whole variable domain, filled in from reference TRBV18 and TRBJ2-7, reads NAGVMQNPRHLVRRRGQEARLRCSPMKGHSHVYWYRQLPEEGLKFMVYLQKENIIDESGMPKERFSAEFPKEGPSILRIQQVVRGDSAAYFCASSPQAQGALEQYFGPGTRLTVT.